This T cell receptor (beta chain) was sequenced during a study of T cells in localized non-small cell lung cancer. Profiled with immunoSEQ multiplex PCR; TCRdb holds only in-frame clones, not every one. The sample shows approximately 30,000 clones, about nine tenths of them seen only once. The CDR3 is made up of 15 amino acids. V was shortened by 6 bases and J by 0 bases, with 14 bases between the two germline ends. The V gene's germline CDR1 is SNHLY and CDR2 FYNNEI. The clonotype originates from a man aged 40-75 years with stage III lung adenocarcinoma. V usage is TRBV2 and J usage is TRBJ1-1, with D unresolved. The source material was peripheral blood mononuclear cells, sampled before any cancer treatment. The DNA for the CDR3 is TGTGCCAGCAGCTCCGATGTCGTCGTGAACACTGAAGCTTTCTTT. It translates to CASSSDVVVNTEAFF.